This entry lists 14 T cell receptor beta chains sequenced from one sample in a study of blood T cell repertoires in COVID-19. The protocol was immunoSEQ multiplex PCR, while the TCRdb copy is restricted to in-frame clones and leaves out a portion. The sample consists of 100,000 to 150,000 clones, around 74% of them appearing once. Material: peripheral blood. All receptors come from a man aged 80 or over with COVID-19, enrolled during active disease.

This rearrangement joins TRBV4-1 to TRBJ2-1; no firm D call. Trimming removed 2 bases at V and 5 bases at J, with 13 bases between. Per the germline V gene, CDR1 is MGHRA and CDR2 is YSYEKL. The CDR3 spans 15 residues. The CDR3 reads CASSQSWAVNNEQFF. DNA for the CDR3: TGCGCCAGCAGCCAATCATGGGCAGTTAACAATGAGCAGTTCTTC.

The CDR3 DNA is TGCGCCAGCAGCTTAAACATAGCGAAGTACGAGCAGTACTTC. Its translation is CASSLNIAKYEQYF. V usage is TRBV5-1 and J usage is TRBJ2-7; D is perhaps TRBD2 (5 bases). Trimming stripped 2 bases from V and 4 bases from J, with 13 bases between. The length of the CDR3 is 14 residues. Germline CDR1 and CDR2: SGHRS and YFSETQ.

The rearrangement joins TRBV7-3 to TRBJ2-5; the match to TRBD2 covers 9 bases. The germline V gene encodes CDR1 SGHTA and CDR2 FQGTGA. V trimming: 4 bases; J trimming: 4 bases; junction bases outside the gene matches: 7. The CDR3 length is 15 residues. CDR3 in amino acids: CASSSEGGRGETQYF. The CDR3 DNA sequence: TGTGCCAGCAGCTCCGAGGGCGGGAGGGGAGAGACCCAGTACTTC.

The rearrangement links TRBV16 to TRBJ2-7; 8 nucleotides agree with TRBD2. The CDR3 is 17 amino acids. V gave up 4 bases and J gave up 2 bases; unmatched junction bases: 13. Germline CDR1 reads KGHSY; CDR2 reads FQNENV. Here the CDR3 reads CASSLHPSAGGAYEQYF. As DNA, the CDR3 is TGTGCCAGCAGCCTTCACCCCTCGGCGGGGGGAGCCTACGAGCAGTACTTC.

The J gene is TRBJ1-1, the V gene TRBV12-3 or TRBV12-4; D may be TRBD1 (6 bases). The V end lost 0 bases, the J end lost 8 bases, and 10 bases lay between the germline ends. CDR3 length: 13 residues. The CDR3 spells CASSLAGRGEAFF. In nucleotides, the CDR3 is TGTGCCAGCAGTTTAGCGGGCAGGGGAGAAGCTTTCTTT.

This chain links TRBV6-5 with TRBJ2-7, with D unclear. Looked up from germline, CDR1 is MNHEY and CDR2 is SVGAGI. Trimming left V 2 bases short and J 3 bases short, with 5 bases between. The CDR3 covers 12 residues. CDR3 in DNA: TGTGCCAGCAGTTACAACTACTACGAGCAGTACTTC. Its protein product is CASSYNYYEQYF.

The CDR3 sequence is CASSEGGSRVEQFF. The DNA for the CDR3 is TGTGCCAGCAGTGAGGGCGGGAGCCGGGTTGAGCAGTTCTTC. The chain uses TRBV6-1 and TRBJ2-1; 7 bases fit TRBD2. CDR3 length: 14 residues. V was clipped by 3 bases and J by 9 bases; unmatched bases: 8. The V gene's germline CDR1 is MNHNS and CDR2 SASEGT.

The chain recombines TRBV9 with TRBJ2-1, with TRBD2 as a possible D gene (6 bases). Germline V gene lookup returns CDR1 SGDLS and CDR2 YYNGEE. V lost 2 bases and J lost 7, with 13 bases in between. This CDR3 has 14 residues. CDR3: CASSVSGGKNEQFF. The CDR3 DNA reads TGTGCCAGCAGCGTCAGCGGAGGGAAAAATGAGCAGTTCTTC. The full variable domain, completed using reference TRBV9 and TRBJ2-1, is DSGVTQTPKHLITATGQRVTLRCSPRSGDLSVYWYQQSLDQGLQFLIQYYNGEERAKGNILERFSAQQFPDLHSELNLSSLELGDSALYFCASSVSGGKNEQFFGPGTRLTVL.

Notes on this clone: Other DNA sequences in the same sample also yield this CDR3. The chain links TRBV19 to TRBJ1-1; TRBD1 matches at 8 bases. This CDR3 is built from 14 residues. Germline CDR1 and CDR2: LNHDA and SQIVND (reference sequence). V was pared by 2 bases and J by 5 bases, with 4 bases of the junction left unmatched. CDR3 nucleotides: TGTGCCAGTAGTATAACAGGGGGAGGAACTGAAGCTTTCTTT. It codes for CASSITGGGTEAFF.

The chain combines TRBV10-3 with TRBJ2-1, with D possibly TRBD1 on 6 matching bases. The V gene's germline CDR1 is ENHRY and CDR2 SYGVKD. CDR3 length: 14 residues. With 0 bases removed from V and 7 bases from J, the gap between germline ends came to 10 bases. The CDR3 sequence is CAISESGQGNEQFF. DNA for the CDR3: TGTGCCATCAGTGAGTCGGGCCAGGGGAATGAGCAGTTCTTC.

This chain joins TRBV6-5 and TRBJ1-2; 8 positions agree with TRBD1. The V gene's germline CDR1 is MNHEY and CDR2 SVGAGI. V lost 6 bases to trimming and J lost 5 bases; unmatched junction nucleotides: 11. This CDR3 comprises 15 residues. CDR3 DNA sequence: TGTGCCAGCAGATCCATAGGACAGGGTTCTTATGGCTACACCTTC. Its protein product is CASRSIGQGSYGYTF.

The chain couples TRBV28 to TRBJ2-7; 12 bases are a match to TRBD2. The CDR3 totals 17 residues. Germline V gene sequence: CDR1 MDHEN, CDR2 SYDVKM. V lost 8 bases to trimming and J lost 0 bases; unmatched junction nucleotides: 11. This CDR3 is CASHLAGGTESSYEQYF. As DNA, the CDR3 is TGTGCCAGCCACCTAGCGGGAGGGACTGAGAGCTCCTACGAGCAGTACTTC.

The sample holds a few counts of this clone. The rearrangement links TRBV28 to TRBJ1-1, with D uncertain. V was shortened by 3 bases and J by 5 bases, with 7 bases between the two germline ends. Germline CDR1 MDHEN, CDR2 SYDVKM. There are 12 residues in the CDR3. CDR3 protein: CASSLPLTEAFF. The CDR3 DNA sequence: TGTGCCAGCAGTTTGCCCCTAACTGAAGCTTTCTTT.

The J gene is TRBJ2-7, the V gene TRBV27, with D uncertain. The V end was cut by 2 bases, the J end by 5 bases, with 10 bases between. Germline assignment: CDR1 MNHEY and CDR2 SMNVEV (reference sequence). The CDR3 runs 13 residues. The CDR3 sequence: CASSLAPRDEQYF. The CDR3 bases are TGTGCCAGCAGTTTAGCCCCTAGAGACGAGCAGTACTTC.